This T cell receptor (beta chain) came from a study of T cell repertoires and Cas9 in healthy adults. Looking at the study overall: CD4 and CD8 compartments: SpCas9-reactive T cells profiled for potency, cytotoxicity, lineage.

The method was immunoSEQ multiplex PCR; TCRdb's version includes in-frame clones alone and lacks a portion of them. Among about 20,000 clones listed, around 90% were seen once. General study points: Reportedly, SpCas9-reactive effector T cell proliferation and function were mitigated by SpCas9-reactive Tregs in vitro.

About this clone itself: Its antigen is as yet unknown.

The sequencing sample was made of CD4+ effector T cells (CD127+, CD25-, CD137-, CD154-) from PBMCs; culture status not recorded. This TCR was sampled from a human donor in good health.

CDR3 amino acids: CASSYSSATNEKLFF. The CDR3 bases are TGTGCCAGCAGTTACTCCTCGGCAACTAATGAAAAACTGTTTTTT. The chain uses TRBV6-6 and TRBJ1-4; no reliable D call. Between the trimmed V and J ends, which lost 0 bases and 0 bases, there was a span of 5 bases. This CDR3 contains 15 residues. Germline CDR1 and CDR2: MNHNY and SVGAGI (reference sequence).